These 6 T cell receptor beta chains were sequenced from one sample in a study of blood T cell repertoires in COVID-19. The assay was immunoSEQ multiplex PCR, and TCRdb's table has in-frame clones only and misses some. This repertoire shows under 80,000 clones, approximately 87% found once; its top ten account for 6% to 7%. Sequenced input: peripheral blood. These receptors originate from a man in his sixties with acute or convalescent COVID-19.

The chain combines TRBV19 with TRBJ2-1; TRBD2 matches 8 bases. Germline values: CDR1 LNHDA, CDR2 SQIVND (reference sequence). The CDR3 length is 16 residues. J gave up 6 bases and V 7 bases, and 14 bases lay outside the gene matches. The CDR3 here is CASNTGGRSSGNEQFF. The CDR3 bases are TGTGCCAGTAACACGGGGGGGAGGAGCTCGGGCAATGAGCAGTTCTTC.

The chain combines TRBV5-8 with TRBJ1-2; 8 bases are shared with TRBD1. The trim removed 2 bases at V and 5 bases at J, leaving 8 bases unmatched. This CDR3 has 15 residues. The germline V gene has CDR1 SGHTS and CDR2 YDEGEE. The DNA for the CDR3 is TGTGCCAGCAGCTTCGTGCCAGGGGGCGGATATGGCTACACCTTC. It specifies CASSFVPGGGYGYTF.

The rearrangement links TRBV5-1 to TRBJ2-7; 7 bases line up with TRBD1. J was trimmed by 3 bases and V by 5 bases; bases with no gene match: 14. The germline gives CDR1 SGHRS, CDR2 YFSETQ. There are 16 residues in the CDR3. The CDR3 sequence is CASRQTSGTVSYEQYF. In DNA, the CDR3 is TGCGCCAGCAGACAAACATCCGGGACAGTTAGCTACGAGCAGTACTTC.

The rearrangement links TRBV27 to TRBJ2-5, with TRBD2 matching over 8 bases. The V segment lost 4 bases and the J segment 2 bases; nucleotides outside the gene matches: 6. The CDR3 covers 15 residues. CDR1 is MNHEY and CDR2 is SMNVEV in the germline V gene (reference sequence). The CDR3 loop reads CASSSNRLAQETQYF. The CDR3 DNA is TGTGCCAGCAGTTCAAACCGACTAGCGCAAGAGACCCAGTACTTC.

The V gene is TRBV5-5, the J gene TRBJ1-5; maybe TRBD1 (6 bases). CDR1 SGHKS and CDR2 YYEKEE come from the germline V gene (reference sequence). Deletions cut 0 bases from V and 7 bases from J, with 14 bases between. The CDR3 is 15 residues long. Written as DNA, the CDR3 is TGTGCCAGCAGCTTGGGGGGGCCGAACGGACAGCCCCAGCATTTT. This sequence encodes CASSLGGPNGQPQHF.

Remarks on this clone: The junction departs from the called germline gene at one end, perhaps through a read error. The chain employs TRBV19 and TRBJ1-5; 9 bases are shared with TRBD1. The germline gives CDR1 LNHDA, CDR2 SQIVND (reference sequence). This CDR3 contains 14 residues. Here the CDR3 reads CASGVTGGNQPQHF. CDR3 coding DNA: TGTGCCAGCGGGGTAACAGGGGGCAACCAGCCCCAGCATTTT.